This TCR beta chain was sequenced during a study of technical replicates of blood from a handful of donors (TCRdb year 2017). Measured from the cysteine to the phenylalanine, the CDR3 is 15 residues long. Only the CDR3 region is kept as DNA, spanning 45 bases read in frame from base 1. V lost 4 bases and J lost 9 bases; the stretch between them is 19 bases long. Via the germline V gene, CDR1 is KGHSH and CDR2 LQKENI. As to this clone: Its target antigen remains unknown. No base quality values were provided; no much bigger clone lies one nucleotide off.

Libraries were made using the immunoSEQ multiplex PCR assay. TCRdb stores this immuneACCESS table with in-frame sequences only. Part of the clones is absent; in the studies checked, under half of the shortfall reflects unresolved V genes, and no reason is known for the rest. The sample table shows some 56,000 clones, and over 85% are seen once. The ten largest clones add up to around 4.4% of the sample. Specimen: PBMCs. This clonotype was obtained from a human donor in good health. Some clones in this sample may be carry-over from other donors' samples. The V gene is TRBV18 and the J gene is TRBJ1-5; the D segment cannot be called with confidence. The CDR3 reads as follows: CASSQMKNGGWPQHF. Here is the DNA: TGTGCCAGCTCACAGATGAAAAACGGCGGGTGGCCCCAGCATTTT.